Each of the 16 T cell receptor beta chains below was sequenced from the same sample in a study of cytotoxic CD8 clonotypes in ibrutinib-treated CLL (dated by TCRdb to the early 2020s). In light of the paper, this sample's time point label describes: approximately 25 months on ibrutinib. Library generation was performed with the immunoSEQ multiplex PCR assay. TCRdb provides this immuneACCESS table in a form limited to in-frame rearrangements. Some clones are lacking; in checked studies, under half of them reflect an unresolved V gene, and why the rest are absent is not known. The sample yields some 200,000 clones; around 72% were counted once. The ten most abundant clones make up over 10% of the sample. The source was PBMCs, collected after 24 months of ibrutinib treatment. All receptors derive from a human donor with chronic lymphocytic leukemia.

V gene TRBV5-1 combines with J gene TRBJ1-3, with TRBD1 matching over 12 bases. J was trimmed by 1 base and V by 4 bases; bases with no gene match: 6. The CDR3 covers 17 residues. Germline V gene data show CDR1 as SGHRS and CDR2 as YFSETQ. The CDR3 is CASSRWDRGRSGNTIYF. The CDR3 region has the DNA TGCGCCAGCAGCCGTTGGGACAGGGGGCGATCTGGAAACACCATATATTTT.

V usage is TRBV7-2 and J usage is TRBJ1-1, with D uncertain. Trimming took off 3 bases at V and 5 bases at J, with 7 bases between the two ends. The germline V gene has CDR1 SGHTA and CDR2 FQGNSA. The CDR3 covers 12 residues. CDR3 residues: CASSFPATEAFF. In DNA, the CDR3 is TGTGCCAGCAGCTTTCCGGCAACTGAAGCTTTCTTT.

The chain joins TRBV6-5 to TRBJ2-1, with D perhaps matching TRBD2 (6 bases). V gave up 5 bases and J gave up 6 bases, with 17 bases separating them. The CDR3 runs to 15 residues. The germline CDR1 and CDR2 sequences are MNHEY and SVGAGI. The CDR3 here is CASSPLAGRANEQFF. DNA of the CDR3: TGTGCCAGCAGTCCTCTCGCGGGACGTGCCAATGAGCAGTTCTTC.

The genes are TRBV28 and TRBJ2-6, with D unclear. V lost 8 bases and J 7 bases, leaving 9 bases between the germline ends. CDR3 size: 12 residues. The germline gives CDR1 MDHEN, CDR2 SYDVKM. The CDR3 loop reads CASLGPANVLTF. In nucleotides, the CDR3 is TGTGCCAGCCTGGGCCCAGCCAACGTCCTGACTTTC.

CDR3 in DNA: TGTGCCAGCAGTTTCGGACAGGGGCACTACAATGAGCAGTTCTTC. Protein product: CASSFGQGHYNEQFF. The chain has TRBV2 and TRBJ2-1; 9 nucleotides line up with TRBD1. This CDR3 has 15 amino acids. The germline V gene has CDR1 SNHLY and CDR2 FYNNEI. J gave up 3 bases and V 5 bases, and 5 bases lay outside the gene matches.

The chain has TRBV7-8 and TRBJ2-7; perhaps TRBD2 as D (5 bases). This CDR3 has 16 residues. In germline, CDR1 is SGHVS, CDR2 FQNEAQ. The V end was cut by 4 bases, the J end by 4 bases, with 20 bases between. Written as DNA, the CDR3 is TGTGCCAGCAGCTCGCGCGTACGGGAAACTTTATACGAGCAGTACTTC. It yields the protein CASSSRVRETLYEQYF.

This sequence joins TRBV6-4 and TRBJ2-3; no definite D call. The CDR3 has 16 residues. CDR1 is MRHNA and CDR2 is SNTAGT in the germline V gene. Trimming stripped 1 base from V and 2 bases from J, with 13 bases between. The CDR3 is CASSDYGSASTDTQYF. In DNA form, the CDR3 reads TGTGCCAGCAGTGACTATGGCTCAGCCTCCACAGATACGCAGTATTTT.

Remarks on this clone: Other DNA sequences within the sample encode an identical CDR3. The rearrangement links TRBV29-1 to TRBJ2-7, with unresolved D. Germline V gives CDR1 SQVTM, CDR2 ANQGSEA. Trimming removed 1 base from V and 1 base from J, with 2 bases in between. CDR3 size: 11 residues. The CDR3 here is CSVEVSYEQYF. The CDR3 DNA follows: TGCAGCGTTGAAGTTTCCTACGAGCAGTACTTC.

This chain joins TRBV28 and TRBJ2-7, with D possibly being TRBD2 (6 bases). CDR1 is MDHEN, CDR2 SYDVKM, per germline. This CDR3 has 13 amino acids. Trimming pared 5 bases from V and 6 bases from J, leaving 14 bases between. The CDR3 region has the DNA TGTGCCAGCAGTATGCCATCTAGCGCCGAGCAGTACTTC. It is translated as CASSMPSSAEQYF.

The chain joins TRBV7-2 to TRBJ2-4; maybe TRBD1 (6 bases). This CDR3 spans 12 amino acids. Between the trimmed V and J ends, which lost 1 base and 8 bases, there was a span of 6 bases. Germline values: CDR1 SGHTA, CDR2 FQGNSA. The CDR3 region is CASSLDRDIQYF. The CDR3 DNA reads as TGTGCCAGCAGCTTAGACAGGGACATTCAGTACTTC. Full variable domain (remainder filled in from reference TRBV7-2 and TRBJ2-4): GAGVSQSPSNKVTEKGKDVELRCDPISGHTALYWYRQSLGQGLEFLIYFQGNSAPDKSGLPSDRFSAERTGGSVSTLTIQRTQQEDSAVYLCASSLDRDIQYFGAGTRLSVL.

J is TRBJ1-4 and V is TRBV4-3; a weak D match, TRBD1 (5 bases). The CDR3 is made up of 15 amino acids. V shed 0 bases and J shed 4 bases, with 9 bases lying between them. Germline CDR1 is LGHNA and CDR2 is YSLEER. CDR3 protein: CASSQDVGGNEKLFF. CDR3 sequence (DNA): TGCGCCAGCAGCCAAGATGTTGGGGGTAATGAAAAACTGTTTTTT.

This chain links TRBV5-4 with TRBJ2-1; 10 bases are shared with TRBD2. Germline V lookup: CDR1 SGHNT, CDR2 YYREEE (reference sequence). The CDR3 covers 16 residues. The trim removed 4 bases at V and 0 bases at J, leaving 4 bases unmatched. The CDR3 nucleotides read TGTGCCAGCAGCCTAGCGGGAGCACACTCCTACAATGAGCAGTTCTTC. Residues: CASSLAGAHSYNEQFF.

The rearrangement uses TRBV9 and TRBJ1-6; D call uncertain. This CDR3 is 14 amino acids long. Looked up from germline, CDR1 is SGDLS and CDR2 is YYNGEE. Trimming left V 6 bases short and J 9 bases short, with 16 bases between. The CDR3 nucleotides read TGTGCCAGCAATGCTGGCATTTCGGGTTCACCCCTCCACTTT. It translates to CASNAGISGSPLHF.

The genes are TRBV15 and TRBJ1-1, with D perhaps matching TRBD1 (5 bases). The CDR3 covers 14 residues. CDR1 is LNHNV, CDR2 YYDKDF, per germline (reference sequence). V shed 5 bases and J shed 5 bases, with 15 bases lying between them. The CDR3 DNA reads TGTGCCACCAGCCGAGGCGGGGCAGAGACTGAAGCTTTCTTT. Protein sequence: CATSRGGAETEAFF.

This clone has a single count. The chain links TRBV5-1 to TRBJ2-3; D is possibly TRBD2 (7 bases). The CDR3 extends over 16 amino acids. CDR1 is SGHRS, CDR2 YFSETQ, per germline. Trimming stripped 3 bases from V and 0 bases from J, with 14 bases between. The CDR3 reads CASSWGAGDSTDTQYF. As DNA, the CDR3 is TGCGCCAGCAGCTGGGGGGCGGGAGACAGCACAGATACGCAGTATTTT.

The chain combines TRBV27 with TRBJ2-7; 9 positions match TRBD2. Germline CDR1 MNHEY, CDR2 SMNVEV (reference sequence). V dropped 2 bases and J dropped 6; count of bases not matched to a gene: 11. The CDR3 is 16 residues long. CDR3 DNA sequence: TGTGCCAGCAGTTTAGTAGCCCCTAGCGGGGAGGGCGAGCAGTACTTC. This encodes CASSLVAPSGEGEQYF.